Below are 18 T cell receptor beta chains sequenced from a single sample in a study of blood T cells in healthy people across ages. A J-beta primer mix and a sample-barcoded 5' primer were used in a second PCR of about 6 to 12 cycles. Via MiXCR, TCRdb re-called the 5' RACE reads, giving one row per CDR3 protein. The sample yields 550,000 to 800,000 distinct CDR3 sequences, around 21% seen once. The specimen sequenced was blood. The receptors stem from a man aged 65 to 79 in good health.

The V and J genes are TRBV28 and TRBJ1-2, with a possible D match to TRBD1 (6 bases). The CDR3 spans 15 residues. CDR1 is MDHEN and CDR2 is SYDVKM in the germline V gene. Trimming removed 3 bases from V and 3 bases from J, with 14 bases in between. The CDR3: CASSFSGTTYYGYTF. Here the CDR3 DNA reads TGTGCCAGCAGTTTCTCCGGGACAACTTACTATGGCTACACCTTC.

This clonotype has a handful of counts. V is TRBV9 and J is TRBJ2-5; D is unresolved. The J call may be faulty, since TRBJ2-7 better matches the DNA end. Per the germline V gene, CDR1 is SGDLS and CDR2 is YYNGEE. The CDR3 contains 12 residues. In nucleotides, the CDR3 is TGTGCCAGCAGCGTAGCGTTTGGCGAGCAGTACTTC. This translates into CASSVAFGEQYF.

This sequence joins TRBV20-1 and TRBJ1-1; TRBD1 matches at 7 bases. The J segment lost 0 bases and the V segment lost 0 bases, leaving 10 bases of the junction unmatched. The germline V gene encodes CDR1 DFQATT and CDR2 SNEGSKA (reference sequence). This CDR3 has 17 residues. CDR3 sequence (DNA): TGCAGTGCTAGAGATAGGGGGCAGGGAACAATGAACACTGAAGCTTTCTTT. It is translated as CSARDRGQGTMNTEAFF.

This clonotype was observed a few times. The J gene is TRBJ2-5, the V gene TRBV14; D perhaps matches TRBD2 (5 bases). The closer fit of TRBJ2-1 to the DNA end suggests the J call may be wrong. Germline V gives CDR1 SGHDN, CDR2 FVKESK. The CDR3 runs 13 residues. The CDR3 protein is CASSHLGLNEQFF. In DNA form, the CDR3 reads TGTGCCAGCAGCCATCTTGGACTCAATGAGCAGTTCTTC.

This clonotype was seen more than once but under ten times. The chain recombines TRBV5-1 with TRBJ1-1; 10 bases align to TRBD1. This CDR3 has 15 amino acids. The germline gives CDR1 SGHRS, CDR2 YFSETQ. After removal of 3 bases from V and 3 bases from J, the junction contained 5 bases not matched to a gene. The CDR3 DNA follows: TGCGCCAGCAGCTGGGGGACAGGGGTAGACACTGAAGCTTTCTTT. Its translation: CASSWGTGVDTEAFF. Complete variable domain (other parts from reference TRBV5-1 and TRBJ1-1): KAGVTQTPRYLIKTRGQQVTLSCSPISGHRSVSWYQQTPGQGLQFLFEYFSETQRNKGNFPGRFSGRQFSNSRSEMNVSTLELGDSALYLCASSWGTGVDTEAFFGQGTRLTVV.

This clonotype was observed a handful of times. The gene calls are TRBV20-1 and TRBJ2-4; TRBD1 aligns across 8 bases. The V segment lost 5 bases and the J segment 1 base; nucleotides outside the gene matches: 4. Germline V gives CDR1 DFQATT, CDR2 SNEGSKA (reference sequence). There are 14 residues in the CDR3. CDR3 nucleotide sequence: TGCAGTGCTCACAGGGGGTTGGCCAAAAACATTCAGTACTTC. Its protein is CSAHRGLAKNIQYF.

This clonotype was seen a few times. The gene calls are TRBV4-1 and TRBJ2-5; 9 nucleotides align to TRBD1. CDR1 MGHRA and CDR2 YSYEKL come from the germline V gene. CDR3 size: 15 residues. With 2 bases clipped from V and 4 bases from J, the junction kept 5 bases outside the gene matches. The CDR3 sequence is CASSQTRDRAETQYF. CDR3 DNA: TGCGCCAGCAGCCAAACCCGGGACAGGGCAGAGACCCAGTACTTC.

CDR3 in amino acids: CASSLAASPGETQYF. Written as DNA, the CDR3 is TGCGCCAGCAGCTTGGCCGCTAGCCCAGGGGAGACCCAGTACTTC. This sequence joins TRBV5-1 and TRBJ2-5; D is perhaps TRBD1 or TRBD2 (5 bases each). There are 15 residues in the CDR3. The V end was cut by 0 bases, the J end by 5 bases, with 14 bases between. Germline V gene sequence: CDR1 SGHRS, CDR2 YFSETQ. Based on the CDR3 plus reference TRBV5-1 and TRBJ2-5, the full variable domain is KAGVTQTPRYLIKTRGQQVTLSCSPISGHRSVSWYQQTPGQGLQFLFEYFSETQRNKGNFPGRFSGRQFSNSRSEMNVSTLELGDSALYLCASSLAASPGETQYFGPGTRLLVL.

The rearrangement links TRBV23-1 to TRBJ2-1, with TRBD1 matching over 12 bases. The closer fit of TRBJ2-7 to the DNA end suggests the J call may be wrong. TRBV23-1 is an ORF, and what it does is uncertain. The CDR3 runs 16 residues. The CDR3 is CASSQNPGQGAYEQYF. The CDR3 coding sequence is TGCGCCAGCAGTCAAAATCCGGGACAGGGGGCGTACGAGCAGTACTTC.

This clonotype was observed a few times. The chain uses TRBV6-2 or TRBV6-3 and TRBJ2-2; D unclear. Germline V CDR1 and CDR2: MNHEY, SVGEGT. The CDR3 has 13 amino acids. V was pared by 2 bases and J by 6 bases, with 7 bases between. CDR3 loop: CASSYGVSGELFF. The CDR3 DNA sequence: TGTGCCAGCAGTTACGGGGTTTCCGGGGAGCTGTTTTTT.

This clonotype was recorded at least ten times. V and J are TRBV5-1 and TRBJ1-2, with D unclear. The germline V gene encodes CDR1 SGHRS and CDR2 YFSETQ. This CDR3 has 12 residues. V dropped 4 bases and J dropped 2 bases, with 6 bases sitting between them. The CDR3 loop reads CASSAENYGYTF. CDR3 bases: TGCGCCAGCAGCGCGGAGAACTATGGCTACACCTTC. Full variable domain (outside the CDR3, taken from reference TRBV5-1 and TRBJ1-2): KAGVTQTPRYLIKTRGQQVTLSCSPISGHRSVSWYQQTPGQGLQFLFEYFSETQRNKGNFPGRFSGRQFSNSRSEMNVSTLELGDSALYLCASSAENYGYTFGSGTRLTVV.

V and J are TRBV7-3 and TRBJ2-1; 7 bases are a match to TRBD2. V trimming: 4 bases; J trimming: 7 bases; junction bases outside the gene matches: 4. Germline CDR1 SGHTA, CDR2 FQGTGA. The CDR3 loop spans 13 amino acids. The CDR3: CASSSGLRNEQFF. CDR3 nucleotides: TGTGCCAGCAGCTCGGGACTACGTAATGAGCAGTTCTTC.

In its sample, this clonotype was seen a few times. The chain combines TRBV20-1 with TRBJ2-1, with D perhaps assigned TRBD1 or TRBD2 (6 bases each). The CDR3 runs to 15 residues. V lost 4 bases, J lost 4 bases, and 17 bases lay in between. Germline V gene lookup returns CDR1 DFQATT and CDR2 SNEGSKA (reference sequence). DNA for the CDR3: TGCAGTGCTAAAGGGGGTGGGACTTCTTACAATGAGCAGTTCTTC. Translated, it gives CSAKGGGTSYNEQFF.

J is TRBJ2-7 and V is TRBV20-1, with TRBD2 matching over 9 bases. V shed 1 base, J shed 2 bases, and the junction held 6 bases outside the gene matches. The CDR3 covers 15 residues. CDR1 is DFQATT and CDR2 is SNEGSKA in the germline V gene (reference sequence). The CDR3 DNA is TGCAGTGCTAGAGTTCTTAGCGGGAGTCCCTACGAGCAGTACTTC. The encoded protein is CSARVLSGSPYEQYF.

This clonotype was picked up one time. The junction shows a germline mismatch at one end, possibly a read error. The chain combines TRBV27 with TRBJ1-5; 7 nucleotides match TRBD1. The CDR3 length is 14 residues. Germline V gene lookup returns CDR1 MNHEY and CDR2 SMNVEV (reference sequence). CDR3 region: CACSLMTGNQPQHF. CDR3 sequence (DNA): TGTGCCTGCAGTTTAATGACAGGGAATCAGCCCCAGCATTTT.

In DNA, the CDR3 is TGCAGTGCTAGTGAAGAAACAGGGGGAAAACTGTTTTTT. It encodes CSASEETGGKLFF. The chain has TRBV20-1 and TRBJ1-4; the match to TRBD1 covers 8 bases. This CDR3 is 13 amino acids long. Germline values: CDR1 DFQATT, CDR2 SNEGSKA (reference sequence). J lost 10 bases, V lost 3 bases, and 7 bases had no gene match.

There are a few counts of this clonotype. This chain connects TRBV27 to TRBJ2-2; 15 bases align to TRBD2. The CDR3 has 17 amino acids. Per germline, CDR1 MNHEY and CDR2 SMNVEV (reference sequence). After removal of 8 bases from V and 7 bases from J, the junction contained 11 bases not matched to a gene. The CDR3 loop is CASQRTSGRAHRGELFF. The CDR3 region has the DNA TGTGCCAGCCAACGGACTAGCGGGAGGGCCCATCGCGGGGAGCTGTTTTTT.

This clonotype has just a few counts. The genes are TRBV7-2 and TRBJ2-5; D perhaps matches TRBD1 (5 bases). This CDR3 has 13 amino acids. CDR1 and CDR2 (germline): SGHTA, FQGNSA. V shed 1 base and J shed 8 bases, with 11 bases lying between them. CDR3 region: CASSLVSQGTQYF. CDR3 DNA sequence: TGTGCCAGCAGCTTAGTTTCTCAGGGAACCCAGTACTTC.